These 20 T cell receptor beta chains were all obtained from the same sample, sequenced in a study of blood T cell repertoires in COVID-19. Libraries were prepared by immunoSEQ multiplex PCR; TCRdb keeps only in-frame clonotypes and omits some of them. The sample consists of tens of thousands of clones, around nine tenths of them appearing once. Sequences were obtained from peripheral blood. All receptors come from a woman in her thirties or forties with active COVID-19.

The chain is built from TRBV12-3 or TRBV12-4 and TRBJ2-3, with unresolved D. The CDR3 has 11 residues. Trimming removed 6 bases at V and 4 bases at J, with 5 bases between. CDR3 in DNA: TGTGCCAGCAGCCGTTCAGATACGCAGTATTTT. Amino acids: CASSRSDTQYF.

This clone was counted once. V usage is TRBV4-3 and J usage is TRBJ2-4; 8 bases fit TRBD2. Trimming took 0 bases from V and 0 from J; bases not matched to a gene: 13. The CDR3 loop spans 20 amino acids. Looked up from germline, CDR1 is LGHNA and CDR2 is YSLEER. This chain's CDR3 is CASSQDLGGGLSLAKNIQYF. The CDR3 nucleotides are TGCGCCAGCAGCCAAGATTTGGGCGGGGGGCTTTCGCTAGCCAAAAACATTCAGTACTTC.

In this sample, this clone turned up once. The chain links TRBV5-1 to TRBJ2-1, with 9 bases that match TRBD1. Germline V gives CDR1 SGHRS, CDR2 YFSETQ. This CDR3 comprises 16 residues. Losses at the gene ends were 3 bases for V and 1 base for J; bases not matched to a gene: 5. This CDR3 is CASSYDGTGSYNEQFF. In DNA, the CDR3 is TGCGCCAGCAGCTATGACGGGACAGGGTCCTACAATGAGCAGTTCTTC.

The chain links TRBV5-4 to TRBJ2-7; D might be TRBD2 (7 bases). CDR3 length: 13 residues. Per the germline V gene, CDR1 is SGHNT and CDR2 is YYREEE (reference sequence). V lost 6 bases to trimming and J lost 4 bases, with 14 bases between them. The CDR3: CASNAGAGYEQYF. CDR3 sequence (DNA): TGTGCCAGCAATGCGGGGGCGGGGTACGAGCAGTACTTC.

The rearrangement links TRBV30 to TRBJ1-1; D uncertain. This CDR3 comprises 10 residues. The V and J ends lost 1 base and 11 bases respectively, with 8 bases between them. Germline CDR1 is GTSNPN and CDR2 is SVGIG (reference sequence). The CDR3 protein is CAWSDSRAFF. CDR3 in DNA: TGTGCCTGGAGTGACTCGAGGGCTTTCTTT.

This chain uses TRBV5-3 with TRBJ1-2; TRBD1 is a possible D gene (5 bases). TRBV5-3 is an ORF, and what it does is uncertain. V was pared by 3 bases and J by 6 bases, with 39 bases between. The CDR3 has 22 residues. As DNA, the CDR3 is TGTGCCAGAAGCTCTAGTTGCCCCAAACTAGCTGAACGGGACGTACCACCGGATGGCTACACCTTC. Translation gives CARSSSCPKLAERDVPPDGYTF.

In this sample, this clone turned up once. This chain connects TRBV5-1 to TRBJ2-7; 8 bases are shared with TRBD1. The V gene end was trimmed by 0 bases and the J gene end by 6 bases; junction bases not matched to a gene: 8. Germline V CDR1 and CDR2: SGHRS, YFSETQ. The CDR3 is made up of 15 amino acids. CDR3 nucleotide sequence: TGCGCCAGCAGCTTGGCCGGGCAGGGGGCGTTCGAGCAGTACTTC. Translation: CASSLAGQGAFEQYF.

This rearrangement joins TRBV10-3 to TRBJ1-2, with 9 nucleotides matching TRBD1. Germline V CDR1 and CDR2: ENHRY, SYGVKD. This CDR3 has 14 amino acids. V trimming: 10 bases; J trimming: 8 bases; junction bases outside the gene matches: 14. CDR3 sequence reads: CATSAGQGVGGYTF. The CDR3 DNA follows: TGTGCCACCTCGGCGGGACAGGGAGTTGGAGGCTACACCTTC.

J is TRBJ2-5 and V is TRBV9; 8 positions match TRBD2. This CDR3 has 15 amino acids. Trimming removed 4 bases from V and 5 bases from J; junction bases left unmatched: 10. Germline CDR1 reads SGDLS; CDR2 reads YYNGEE. CDR3 in amino acids: CASSTLGGAGETQYF. CDR3 DNA sequence: TGTGCCAGCAGCACACTCGGGGGGGCCGGGGAGACCCAGTACTTC.

J is TRBJ1-2 and V is TRBV18; D is ambiguous. Looked up from germline, CDR1 is KGHSH and CDR2 is LQKENI. V was cut by 6 bases and J by 3 bases, with 11 bases left in between. The CDR3 length is 13 residues. CDR3 in amino acids: CASSSTADYGYTF. The DNA for the CDR3 is TGTGCCAGCTCCTCGACCGCGGACTATGGCTACACCTTC. Complete variable domain (other parts from reference TRBV18 and TRBJ1-2): NAGVMQNPRHLVRRRGQEARLRCSPMKGHSHVYWYRQLPEEGLKFMVYLQKENIIDESGMPKERFSAEFPKEGPSILRIQQVVRGDSAAYFCASSSTADYGYTFGSGTRLTVV.

The rearrangement uses TRBV18 and TRBJ1-6, with 10 bases that match TRBD1. Germline trimming cut 1 base from V and 9 bases from J; bases unmatched to any gene: 3. The CDR3 consists of 15 residues. Germline V lookup: CDR1 KGHSH, CDR2 LQKENI. This CDR3 reads CASSPLGQGSSPLHF. The CDR3 coding sequence is TGTGCCAGCTCACCACTGGGACAGGGGTCTTCACCCCTCCACTTT.

The chain has TRBV28 and TRBJ2-1, with D maybe TRBD1 (5 bases). This CDR3 spans 15 amino acids. Trimming stripped 3 bases from V and 5 bases from J, with 14 bases between. Germline CDR1 MDHEN, CDR2 SYDVKM. CDR3 region: CASSFKGLIHNEQFF. CDR3 bases: TGTGCCAGCAGTTTTAAGGGGTTAATCCACAATGAGCAGTTCTTC.

V usage is TRBV6-5 and J usage is TRBJ1-5; TRBD1 matches 10 bases. V shed 7 bases and J 7 bases; nucleotides not matched to a gene: 10. Germline V gene data show CDR1 as MNHEY and CDR2 as SVGAGI. The CDR3 loop spans 15 amino acids. CDR3 nucleotide sequence: TGTGCCAGCAAATCGGGACAGGGGAGATGGCAGCCCCAGCATTTT. As protein: CASKSGQGRWQPQHF.

This sequence joins TRBV29-1 and TRBJ1-4, with TRBD1 matching over 7 bases. CDR3 length equals 13 residues. V shed 3 bases and J 7 bases; nucleotides not matched to a gene: 5. Germline-derived CDR1 and CDR2 are SQVTM and ANQGSEA. The CDR3 DNA follows: TGCAGCGTTGACAGGGGGATGGGTGAAAAACTGTTTTTT. Translated: CSVDRGMGEKLFF. Looking up the rest from reference TRBV29-1 and TRBJ1-4 gives the full variable domain: SAVISQKPSRDICQRGTSLTIQCQVDSQVTMMFWYRQQPGQSLTLIATANQGSEATYESGFVIDKFPISRPNLTFSTLTVSNMSPEDSSIYLCSVDRGMGEKLFFGSGTQLSVL.

The chain employs TRBV11-3 and TRBJ2-1; perhaps TRBD2 as D (6 bases). The CDR3 extends over 15 amino acids. The germline V and J ends were trimmed by 2 bases and 6 bases, with 14 bases remaining between them. The germline V gene encodes CDR1 SGHNT and CDR2 YENEEA. The CDR3 region has the DNA TGTGCCAGCAGCTTAAGGGGAGGTCTGTCCAATGAGCAGTTCTTC. Its protein is CASSLRGGLSNEQFF. Variable domain in full (rest from reference TRBV11-3 and TRBJ2-1): EAGVVQSPRYKIIEKKQPVAFWCNPISGHNTLYWYLQNLGQGPELLIRYENEEAVDDSQLPKDRFSAERLKGVDSTLKIQPAELGDSAVYLCASSLRGGLSNEQFFGPGTRLTVL.

The chain is built from TRBV4-2 and TRBJ1-1, with D possibly being TRBD1 (6 bases). Per the germline V gene, CDR1 is LGHNA and CDR2 is YNFKEQ. The CDR3 totals 14 residues. The V end lost 4 bases, the J end lost 1 base, and 10 bases lay between the germline ends. CDR3 sequence: CASSLEDRNTEAFF. In DNA form, the CDR3 reads TGTGCCAGCAGCCTAGAGGACAGGAACACTGAAGCTTTCTTT.

The CDR3 DNA reads as TGCGCCAGCAGGAGGTTGGGACAAATAAAGGGGGTAGCTTTCTTT. Translated: CASRRLGQIKGVAFF. This sequence joins TRBV23-1 and TRBJ1-1, with a weak D call TRBD1 (6 bases). TRBV23-1 is an ORF for which the function is uncertain. CDR3 length: 15 amino acids. Trimming pared 6 bases from V and 10 bases from J, leaving 24 bases between.

The V and J genes are TRBV6-5 and TRBJ1-1; no reliable D call. V was cut by 5 bases and J by 4 bases, with 11 bases left in between. CDR1 is MNHEY, CDR2 SVGAGI, per germline. The CDR3 consists of 13 residues. This CDR3 reads CASSRGSGTEAFF. As DNA, the CDR3 is TGTGCCAGCAGTAGAGGGTCGGGCACTGAAGCTTTCTTT.

The genes are TRBV27 and TRBJ1-2; a weak D match, TRBD1 (5 bases). CDR3 size: 15 residues. V was clipped by 2 bases and J by 2 bases, with 12 bases between them. Germline assignment: CDR1 MNHEY and CDR2 SMNVEV (reference sequence). The CDR3 loop is CASSLRQTANYGYTF. In DNA form, the CDR3 reads TGTGCCAGCAGTTTACGACAGACAGCGAACTATGGCTACACCTTC.

This sequence joins TRBV20-1 and TRBJ1-2; D is uncertain. The germline V gene encodes CDR1 DFQATT and CDR2 SNEGSKA (reference sequence). This CDR3 is 11 amino acids long. Trimming cost V 7 bases and J 6 bases, with 12 bases left between them. In DNA form, the CDR3 reads TGCAGTGGGCTCGAGGGCGATGGCTACACCTTC. This translates into CSGLEGDGYTF.